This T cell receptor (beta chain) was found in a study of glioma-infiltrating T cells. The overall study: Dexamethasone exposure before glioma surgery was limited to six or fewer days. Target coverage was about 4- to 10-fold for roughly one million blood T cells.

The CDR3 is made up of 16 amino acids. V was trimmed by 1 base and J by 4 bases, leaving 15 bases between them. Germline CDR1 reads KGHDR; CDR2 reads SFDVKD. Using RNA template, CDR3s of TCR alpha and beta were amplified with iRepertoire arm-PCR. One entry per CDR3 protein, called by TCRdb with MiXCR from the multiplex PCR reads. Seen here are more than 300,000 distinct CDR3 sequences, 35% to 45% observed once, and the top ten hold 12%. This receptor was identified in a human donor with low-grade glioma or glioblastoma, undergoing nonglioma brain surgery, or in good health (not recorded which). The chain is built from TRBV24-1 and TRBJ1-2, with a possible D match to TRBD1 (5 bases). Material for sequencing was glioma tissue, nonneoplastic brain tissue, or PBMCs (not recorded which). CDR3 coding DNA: TGTGCCACCAGTGATTTCAAACAGCCGGGGGGCTATGGCTACACCTTC. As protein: CATSDFKQPGGYGYTF.